This entry lists 5 T cell receptor beta chains sequenced from one sample in a study of blood T cell repertoires in COVID-19. The assay was immunoSEQ multiplex PCR, and TCRdb's table has in-frame clones only and misses some. This sample has some 240,000 clones, with about nine tenths found just once. The sample comprised peripheral blood. These receptors were collected from a man aged 60 to 75 who had recovered from COVID-19.

V gene TRBV2 combines with J gene TRBJ2-5; 7 bases map to TRBD2. J was trimmed by 4 bases and V by 1 base; bases with no gene match: 6. Per germline, CDR1 SNHLY and CDR2 FYNNEI. The CDR3 totals 15 residues. The chain's CDR3 is CASSEVSSGRETQYF. CDR3 DNA: TGTGCCAGCAGTGAAGTGTCTAGCGGTAGAGAGACCCAGTACTTC.

Of note for this clone: The identical CDR3 is also encoded by other nucleotide sequences in the sample. The rearrangement joins TRBV29-1 to TRBJ1-1, with 7 positions matching TRBD1. With 4 bases clipped from V and 1 base from J, the junction kept 3 bases outside the gene matches. The germline V gene encodes CDR1 SQVTM and CDR2 ANQGSEA. The CDR3 loop spans 13 amino acids. Here the CDR3 reads CSVGRTGNTEAFF. The DNA for the CDR3 is TGCAGCGTTGGCCGGACAGGGAACACTGAAGCTTTCTTT.

The chain links TRBV7-8 to TRBJ1-1; possible D gene TRBD1, 6 bases. Trimming shortened V by 3 bases and J by 10 bases, and 15 bases separated the two germline ends. Germline assignment: CDR1 SGHVS and CDR2 FQNEAQ. The CDR3 has 13 residues. Here the CDR3 reads CASSLQQGERAFF. In nucleotides, the CDR3 is TGTGCCAGCAGCTTGCAACAGGGCGAACGAGCTTTCTTT.

CDR3 in DNA: TGTGCTAGCGGACAGGGGGCGAACACCGGGGAGCTGTTTTTT. It is translated as CASGQGANTGELFF. The V call is TRBV12-5, the J call TRBJ2-2, with TRBD1 matching 10 bases. Germline CDR1 LGHNT, CDR2 FRNRAP. The V gene end was trimmed by 9 bases and the J gene end by 0 bases; junction bases not matched to a gene: 1. This CDR3 is built from 14 residues.

The J gene is TRBJ2-2, the V gene TRBV4-1; 12 bases agree with TRBD2. V was clipped by 4 bases and J by 7 bases; unmatched bases: 13. CDR1 and CDR2 from the germline V gene are MGHRA and YSYEKL. This CDR3 comprises 18 residues. The CDR3: CASSPRNLAGGPNGELFF. The DNA for the CDR3 is TGCGCCAGCAGCCCCAGGAATCTAGCGGGGGGGCCGAACGGGGAGCTGTTTTTT.